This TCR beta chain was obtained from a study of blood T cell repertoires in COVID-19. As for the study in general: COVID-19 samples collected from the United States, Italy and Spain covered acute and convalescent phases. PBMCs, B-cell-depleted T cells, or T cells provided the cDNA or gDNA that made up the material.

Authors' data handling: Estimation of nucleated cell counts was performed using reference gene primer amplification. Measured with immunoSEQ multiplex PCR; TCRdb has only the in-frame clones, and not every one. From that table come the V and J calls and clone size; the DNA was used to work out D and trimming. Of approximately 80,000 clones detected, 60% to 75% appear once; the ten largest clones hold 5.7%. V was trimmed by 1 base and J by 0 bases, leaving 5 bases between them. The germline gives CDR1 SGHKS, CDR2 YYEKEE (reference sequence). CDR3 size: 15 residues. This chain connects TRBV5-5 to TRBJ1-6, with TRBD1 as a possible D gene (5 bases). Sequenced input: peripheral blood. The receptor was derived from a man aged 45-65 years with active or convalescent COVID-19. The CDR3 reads CASSLQGSYNSPLHF. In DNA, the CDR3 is TGTGCCAGCAGCTTGCAGGGCTCCTATAATTCACCCCTCCACTTT.